The 8 T cell receptor beta chains below come from one sample, sequenced in a study of blood T cell repertoires in COVID-19. The data were produced by immunoSEQ multiplex PCR, yet TCRdb's version contains in-frame clones alone and is incomplete. The sample consists of fewer than 300,000 clones, around nine tenths of them appearing once. The specimen was PBMCs or T cells enriched from blood (not recorded which). The receptors shown here come from a woman in her twenties or thirties who had recovered from COVID-19.

The chain joins TRBV7-2 to TRBJ1-2; D might be TRBD1 (5 bases). V lost 3 bases and J 4 bases, leaving 15 bases between the germline ends. This CDR3 has 15 residues. Per germline, CDR1 SGHTA and CDR2 FQGNSA. The CDR3 protein is CASSLLLTGGYGYTF. The CDR3 nucleotides are TGTGCCAGCAGCTTGCTCTTAACGGGGGGCTATGGCTACACCTTC.

The rearrangement uses TRBV27 and TRBJ2-1, with 8 bases matching TRBD2. The germline V gene encodes CDR1 MNHEY and CDR2 SMNVEV (reference sequence). The J segment lost 5 bases and the V segment lost 5 bases, leaving 8 bases of the junction unmatched. The CDR3 is 15 amino acids. DNA for the CDR3: TGTGCCAGCAGTAAGGCGATCGGGGGGGACAATGAGCAGTTCTTC. Translating it yields CASSKAIGGDNEQFF.

The chain is built from TRBV5-1 and TRBJ2-7, with TRBD1 matching over 9 bases. CDR1 and CDR2 (germline): SGHRS, YFSETQ. With V trimmed by 4 bases and J by 3 bases, 8 bases remained unmatched. The CDR3 is made up of 15 amino acids. CDR3 amino acids: CASSGGQGEGYEQYF. CDR3 coding DNA: TGCGCCAGCAGCGGGGGACAGGGCGAAGGCTACGAGCAGTACTTC.

The chain uses TRBV9 and TRBJ2-7; D is unresolved. V lost 3 bases and J lost 5, with 15 bases in between. Germline assignment: CDR1 SGDLS and CDR2 YYNGEE. The CDR3 extends over 14 amino acids. The CDR3 DNA reads as TGTGCCAGCAGCGCCACTACGAACAACCACGAGCAGTACTTC. Protein sequence: CASSATTNNHEQYF.

This chain connects TRBV6-5 to TRBJ2-5, with 9 bases aligning to TRBD1. J lost 5 bases, V lost 7 bases, and 8 bases had no gene match. The CDR3 consists of 14 residues. CDR1 MNHEY and CDR2 SVGAGI come from the germline V gene. The CDR3 loop is CASMRGQGGETQYF. DNA for the CDR3: TGTGCCAGCATGCGGGGACAGGGAGGTGAGACCCAGTACTTC.

This clone is a singleton in its sample. The V gene is TRBV6-5, the J gene TRBJ1-6; 9 positions agree with TRBD1. Germline CDR1 reads MNHEY; CDR2 reads SVGAGI. V shed 2 bases, J shed 9 bases, and the junction held 2 bases outside the gene matches. The CDR3 covers 14 residues. The CDR3, as DNA: TGTGCCAGCAGTTACGGGACAGGGAGTTCACCCCTCCACTTT. This encodes CASSYGTGSSPLHF.

The V and J genes are TRBV2 and TRBJ1-6; 11 bases map to TRBD1. Trimming cost V 5 bases and J 10 bases; bases outside gene matches: 13. This CDR3 is 17 amino acids long. Germline V gives CDR1 SNHLY, CDR2 FYNNEI. CDR3 residues: CASSPTSDRGLGSPLHF. The CDR3 region has the DNA TGTGCCAGCAGTCCGACGTCGGACAGGGGGCTTGGATCACCCCTCCACTTT.

This chain links TRBV6-2 or TRBV6-3 with TRBJ1-2; possibly TRBD1 for D (6 bases). Trimming left V 5 bases short and J 0 bases short, with 13 bases between. The germline CDR1 and CDR2 sequences are MNHEY and SVGEGT. CDR3 size: 15 residues. CDR3 loop: CASSLDRKANYGYTF. CDR3 sequence (DNA): TGTGCCAGCAGTCTGGACAGAAAAGCTAACTATGGCTACACCTTC.